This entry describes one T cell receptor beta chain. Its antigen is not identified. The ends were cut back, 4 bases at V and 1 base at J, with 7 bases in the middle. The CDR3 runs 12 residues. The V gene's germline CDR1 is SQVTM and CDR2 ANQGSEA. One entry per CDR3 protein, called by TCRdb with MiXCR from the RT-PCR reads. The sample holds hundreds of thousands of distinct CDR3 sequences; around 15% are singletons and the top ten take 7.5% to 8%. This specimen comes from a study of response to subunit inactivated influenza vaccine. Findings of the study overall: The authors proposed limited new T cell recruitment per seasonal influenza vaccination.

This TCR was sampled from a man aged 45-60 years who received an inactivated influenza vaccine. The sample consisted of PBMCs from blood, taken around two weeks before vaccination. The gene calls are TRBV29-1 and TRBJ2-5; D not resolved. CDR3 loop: CSVVFSQETQYF. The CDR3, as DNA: TGCAGCGTTGTTTTTAGCCAAGAGACCCAGTACTTC.